The entry that follows covers one TCR beta chain sequence. Here immunoSEQ multiplex PCR was the method, and the copy in TCRdb shows in-frame clones only, minus some. This table has about 61,000 clones, 88% appearing once. These data belong to a study of blood T cell repertoires in COVID-19. Trimming shortened V by 3 bases and J by 4 bases, and 12 bases separated the two germline ends. The CDR3 has 14 amino acids. The germline gives CDR1 MNHNS, CDR2 SASEGT. This clonotype originated in a woman aged 45-59 years with active or convalescent COVID-19. The chain couples TRBV6-1 to TRBJ1-1; D unclear. Sequenced material: peripheral blood. The DNA of the CDR3 is TGTGCCAGCAGTGACAGACAAGTCGGCACTGAAGCTTTCTTT. Residues: CASSDRQVGTEAFF.